Each of the 3 T cell receptor beta chains below was sequenced from the same sample in a study of shared clonotypes between healthy human individuals. Data came from immunoSEQ multiplex PCR; TCRdb stores just in-frame clones and leaves some out. The table includes under 2,500,000 clones, under 97% detected once. The sample consisted of naive CD4+ T cells sorted from blood. Stated subset: CD45RA+ positively selected. These receptors were collected from a man aged 18 to 29 in good health.

The chain employs TRBV28 and TRBJ2-1; 10 nucleotides line up with TRBD1. V was clipped by 3 bases and J by 15 bases; unmatched bases: 5. The CDR3 contains 12 residues. Germline CDR1 and CDR2: MDHEN and SYDVKM. CDR3 DNA: TGTGCCAGCAGTTTGCGACAGGGGGCTGTGTTCTTC. Amino acids: CASSLRQGAVFF.

The gene calls are TRBV4-1 and TRBJ2-2; D is uncertain. Germline CDR1 and CDR2: MGHRA and YSYEKL. CDR3 length equals 15 residues. Trimming removed 3 bases from V and 6 bases from J, with 14 bases in between. In DNA, the CDR3 is TGCGCCAGCAGCCACACAGAGGAGCTTTCCGGGGAGCTGTTTTTT. This translates into CASSHTEELSGELFF.

CDR3 DNA sequence: TGTGCCAGCGGGCGGCGGGGGCCCGCTGGCTACACCTTC. This gives the protein CASGRRGPAGYTF. V gene TRBV27 combines with J gene TRBJ1-2, with D possibly matching TRBD1 (6 bases). Germline V gives CDR1 MNHEY, CDR2 SMNVEV (reference sequence). Trimming removed 8 bases from V and 7 bases from J, with 17 bases in between. This CDR3 comprises 13 residues.